Shown below are 24 T cell receptor beta chains from a single sample sequenced in a study of T cells after posttransplantation cyclophosphamide. Sampled 1 year posttransplant, controls received myeloablative marrow transplants, methotrexate and a calcineurin inhibitor. Only in-frame clones appear in the TCRdb table, and some are missing; sequencing was by immunoSEQ multiplex PCR. The data contain 20,000 or so clones, roughly nine tenths of them singletons. The source material was PBMCs, sampled just over 350 days after allogeneic stem cell transplant with calcineurin inhibitor and methotrexate. Source of these receptors: a female patient between 30 and 40 years old who received an allogeneic stem cell transplant from an unrelated donor, was CMV-positive, and had acute and chronic GVHD. Certain T cells may be donor cells from the graft.

The chain couples TRBV5-4 to TRBJ1-1; possible D gene TRBD1, 5 bases. The CDR3 spans 13 residues. Trimming left V 4 bases short and J 0 bases short, with 7 bases between. Germline-derived CDR1 and CDR2 are SGHNT and YYREEE (reference sequence). This chain's CDR3 is CASSAQVNTEAFF. The CDR3 nucleotides are TGTGCCAGCAGCGCACAGGTGAACACTGAAGCTTTCTTT.

The V and J genes are TRBV15 and TRBJ1-5; D may be TRBD1 (6 bases). This CDR3 contains 17 residues. Germline values: CDR1 LNHNV, CDR2 YYDKDF (reference sequence). V was trimmed by 2 bases and J by 4 bases, leaving 18 bases between them. The CDR3 DNA follows: TGTGCCACCAGCAGACCGGCCACAGGGACAAGTAATCAGCCCCAGCATTTT. It is translated as CATSRPATGTSNQPQHF. The full variable domain, completed using reference TRBV15 and TRBJ1-5, is DAMVIQNPRYQVTQFGKPVTLSCSQTLNHNVMYWYQQKSSQAPKLLFHYYDKDFNNEADTPDNFQSRRPNTSFCFLDIRSPGLGDTAMYLCATSRPATGTSNQPQHFGDGTRLSIL.

The chain carries TRBV19 and TRBJ1-5; 12 bases map to TRBD1. The trim removed 7 bases at V and 4 bases at J, leaving 8 bases unmatched. Germline V gives CDR1 LNHDA, CDR2 SQIVND (reference sequence). This CDR3 has 16 residues. The CDR3 DNA reads TGTGCCAGTAAGGGACAGGGGGCCGGGGAAAATCAGCCCCAGCATTTT. Amino acids: CASKGQGAGENQPQHF.

The V call is TRBV9, the J call TRBJ2-5; 7 bases fit TRBD2. The end of the DNA is better explained by TRBJ2-7, so the J call may be wrong. Germline CDR1 is SGDLS and CDR2 is YYNGEE. The CDR3 spans 15 residues. Here the CDR3 reads CASSGGEGRNYEQYF. CDR3 in DNA: TGTGCCAGCAGCGGGGGGGAGGGCAGAAACTACGAGCAGTACTTC.

The chain employs TRBV13 and TRBJ1-1; 7 nucleotides line up with TRBD1. This CDR3 has 14 amino acids. Germline trimming cut 5 bases from V and 2 bases from J; bases unmatched to any gene: 5. The germline V gene encodes CDR1 PRHDT and CDR2 FYEKMQ (reference sequence). The CDR3 DNA sequence: TGTGCCAGCAGCCCGGGACAGTCAAACACTGAAGCTTTCTTT. Translation: CASSPGQSNTEAFF. Looking up the rest from reference TRBV13 and TRBJ1-1 gives the full variable domain: AAGVIQSPRHLIKEKRETATLKCYPIPRHDTVYWYQQGPGQDPQFLISFYEKMQSDKGSIPDRFSAQQFSDYHSELNMSSLELGDSALYFCASSPGQSNTEAFFGQGTRLTVV.

The chain recombines TRBV21-1 with TRBJ2-1; the table's D call TRBD1 went unverified against the DNA. TRBV21-1 has pseudogene status. The CDR3 totals 15 residues. The CDR3 here is CASRKDPTGGDEQFF. The CDR3 DNA is TGTGCCAGCAGGAAGGACCCCACAGGGGGCGATGAGCAGTTCTTC.

The DNA for the CDR3 is TGTGCCAGCAGGGAGCGGGAGGGCCTTGGCAATGAGCAGTTCTTC. Its protein is CASREREGLGNEQFF. This chain joins TRBV6-6 and TRBJ2-1; TRBD2 matches 10 bases. V trimming: 6 bases; J trimming: 6 bases; junction bases outside the gene matches: 8. The CDR3 spans 15 residues. From germline, CDR1 is MNHNY and CDR2 SVGAGI (reference sequence).

The genes are TRBV7-9 and TRBJ1-6; D may be TRBD1 (6 bases). Trimming removed 6 bases at V and 6 bases at J, with 15 bases between. This CDR3 is 15 amino acids long. Germline CDR1 SEHNR, CDR2 FQNEAQ (reference sequence). This CDR3 reads CASRNTGNPNSPLHF. CDR3 nucleotide sequence: TGTGCCAGCAGAAACACAGGGAATCCTAATTCACCCCTCCACTTT.

The chain has TRBV11-3 and TRBJ1-2, with D perhaps TRBD1 (6 bases). Germline loops: CDR1 SGHNT, CDR2 YENEEA. This CDR3 contains 14 residues. Trimming removed 5 bases from V and 6 bases from J, with 16 bases in between. CDR3 in amino acids: CASSQAGDTNGYTF. CDR3 nucleotides: TGTGCCAGCAGCCAGGCGGGGGACACAAATGGCTACACCTTC.

V gene TRBV11-2 combines with J gene TRBJ2-1; TRBD2 aligns across 7 bases. The germline V gene encodes CDR1 SGHAT and CDR2 FQNNGV. With 4 bases clipped from V and 7 bases from J, the junction kept 13 bases outside the gene matches. The CDR3 consists of 16 residues. CDR3 coding DNA: TGTGCCAGCAGCTCCTATCGGGGGAGGGCCGGTAATGAGCAGTTCTTC. It encodes CASSSYRGRAGNEQFF. The full variable domain, rest sourced from reference TRBV11-2 and TRBJ2-1, is EAGVAQSPRYKIIEKRQSVAFWCNPISGHATLYWYQQILGQGPKLLIQFQNNGVVDDSQLPKDRFSAERLKGVDSTLKIQPAKLEDSAVYLCASSSYRGRAGNEQFFGPGTRLTVL.

The rearrangement joins TRBV19 to TRBJ1-5; 9 positions match TRBD1. Trimming at V came to 6 bases and at J to 5 bases, leaving 5 bases not matched to a gene. The germline V gene encodes CDR1 LNHDA and CDR2 SQIVND (reference sequence). CDR3 size: 14 residues. For the CDR3, the DNA is TGTGCCAGTAGACTACAGGGGGCCGATCAGCCCCAGCATTTT. Translating it yields CASRLQGADQPQHF.

The chain employs TRBV5-8 and TRBJ1-1; 7 bases align to TRBD1. J gave up 11 bases and V 4 bases, and 8 bases lay outside the gene matches. The length of the CDR3 is 12 residues. CDR1 is SGHTS, CDR2 YDEGEE, per germline. The CDR3 bases are TGTGCCAGCAGCCAAGGGGACAGAGCCGCTTTCTTT. Its translation is CASSQGDRAAFF.

The chain is built from TRBV6-1 and TRBJ2-7; 7 bases fit TRBD1. The CDR3 runs 14 residues. V dropped 3 bases and J dropped 4; count of bases not matched to a gene: 6. The germline CDR1 and CDR2 sequences are MNHNS and SASEGT. The CDR3 sequence is CASSDLGTVYEQYF. CDR3 in DNA: TGTGCCAGCAGTGACCTCGGGACAGTATACGAGCAGTACTTC.

This chain connects TRBV18 to TRBJ1-3; no definite D call. V gave up 2 bases and J gave up 0 bases, with 14 bases separating them. The CDR3 sequence is 17 residues long. Per the germline V gene, CDR1 is KGHSH and CDR2 is LQKENI. The CDR3 loop reads CASSPFSSQNSGNTIYF. CDR3 sequence (DNA): TGTGCCAGCTCACCATTTAGCAGCCAAAACTCTGGAAACACCATATATTTT.

The chain combines TRBV30 with TRBJ2-1; 9 positions agree with TRBD2. The CDR3 is made up of 15 amino acids. V lost 3 bases, J lost 1 base, and 4 bases stayed unmatched. CDR1 is GTSNPN and CDR2 is SVGIG in the germline V gene (reference sequence). As DNA, the CDR3 is TGTGCCTGGAGAGGCGGGAGGGGATCCTACAATGAGCAGTTCTTC. Protein product: CAWRGGRGSYNEQFF. The whole variable domain, filled in from reference TRBV30 and TRBJ2-1, reads SQTIHQWPATLVQPVGSPLSLECTVEGTSNPNLYWYRQAAGRGLQLLFYSVGIGQISSEVPQNLSASRPQDRQFILSSKKLLLSDSGFYLCAWRGGRGSYNEQFFGPGTRLTVL.

The rearrangement joins TRBV9 to TRBJ2-1; 7 bases match TRBD1. This CDR3 contains 16 residues. Germline CDR1 and CDR2: SGDLS and YYNGEE. Trimming took 2 bases from V and 9 from J; bases not matched to a gene: 14. Here the CDR3 DNA reads TGTGCCAGCAGCGTTACCGGGACAGAGTTACGCGGTGAGCAGTTCTTC. It specifies CASSVTGTELRGEQFF.

This chain connects TRBV27 to TRBJ2-1; D is perhaps TRBD1 (6 bases). Germline CDR1 MNHEY, CDR2 SMNVEV (reference sequence). V lost 3 bases and J 2 bases, leaving 11 bases between the germline ends. The CDR3 consists of 15 residues. The CDR3: CASSLWGPAYNEQFF. CDR3 DNA sequence: TGTGCCAGCAGTTTGTGGGGGCCCGCCTACAATGAGCAGTTCTTC.

V and J are TRBV7-3 and TRBJ2-1, with 11 bases that match TRBD2. Losses at the gene ends were 3 bases for V and 4 bases for J; bases not matched to a gene: 2. Germline assignment: CDR1 SGHTA and CDR2 FQGTGA. This CDR3 is 15 amino acids long. The CDR3 is CASSFRLAGYNEQFF. CDR3 nucleotides: TGTGCCAGCAGCTTCAGACTAGCGGGGTACAATGAGCAGTTCTTC.

The rearrangement joins TRBV9 to TRBJ1-2; tentative D call: TRBD1 (5 bases). CDR3 length: 12 residues. V was clipped by 3 bases and J by 8 bases, with 11 bases between them. Germline loops: CDR1 SGDLS, CDR2 YYNGEE. CDR3 bases: TGTGCCAGCAGCGAGAGGACATCGGGCTACACCTTC. Translated: CASSERTSGYTF.

The chain employs TRBV11-2 and TRBJ2-7, with D possibly being TRBD1 (6 bases). Germline V lookup: CDR1 SGHAT, CDR2 FQNNGV. V lost 4 bases and J 2 bases, leaving 12 bases between the germline ends. The CDR3 has 14 amino acids. As DNA, the CDR3 is TGTGCCAGCAGCTATCGATACAGGGCCTACGAGCAGTACGTC. This encodes CASSYRYRAYEQYV.

The chain has TRBV6-1 and TRBJ1-4; weak D call: TRBD1 (5 bases). CDR3 size: 15 residues. Germline assignment: CDR1 MNHNS and CDR2 SASEGT. The V end lost 7 bases, the J end lost 6 bases, and 18 bases lay between the germline ends. CDR3 amino acids: CASILRDGAYEKLFF. The DNA for the CDR3 is TGTGCCAGCATCCTCAGAGATGGGGCGTATGAAAAACTGTTTTTT.

The chain joins TRBV4-3 to TRBJ2-5; maybe TRBD2 (6 bases). CDR3 length: 13 amino acids. The V gene's germline CDR1 is LGHNA and CDR2 YSLEER. V lost 3 bases to trimming and J lost 4 bases, with 9 bases between them. The CDR3 nucleotides are TGCGCCAGCAGCCACACGGGACTAGAGACCCAGTACTTC. Protein: CASSHTGLETQYF.

The V and J genes are TRBV13 and TRBJ2-1, with TRBD2 matching over 7 bases. The ends lost 5 bases at V and 8 bases at J; junction bases unmatched: 9. This CDR3 is built from 14 residues. Germline V lookup: CDR1 PRHDT, CDR2 FYEKMQ (reference sequence). The CDR3 region is CASSPPSGTHEQFF. CDR3 in DNA: TGTGCCAGCAGCCCCCCGAGCGGGACCCATGAGCAGTTCTTC. The variable domain in full, with the rest retrieved from reference TRBV13 and TRBJ2-1, is AAGVIQSPRHLIKEKRETATLKCYPIPRHDTVYWYQQGPGQDPQFLISFYEKMQSDKGSIPDRFSAQQFSDYHSELNMSSLELGDSALYFCASSPPSGTHEQFFGPGTRLTVL.

V gene TRBV7-6 combines with J gene TRBJ1-3; tentatively, D is TRBD1 (6 bases). Trimming cost V 6 bases and J 8 bases, with 23 bases left between them. Germline lookup yields CDR1 SGHVS and CDR2 FNYEAQ. The CDR3 consists of 16 residues. For the CDR3, the DNA is TGTGCCAGCAGTGGGCAGGGGCCCGGCTTTTACTACACCATATATTTT. This sequence encodes CASSGQGPGFYYTIYF.